Listed here is a single T cell receptor (beta chain). In this sample, this clonotype turned up a few times. Its antigen has not been determined. One base away there is no much larger clone; base qualities are not given. This sample is drawn from a study of post-analysis software for immune sequencing data (dated by TCRdb to the mid-2010s). In terms of the full investigation: The recorded disease courses included relapsing-remitting, secondary progressive and progressive-relapsing multiple sclerosis, and some patients had no subtype annotation. The patient repertoires were set against around eleven previously published healthy control repertoires from donors whose ages ranged from about 6 to 25 years. A subset of samples was prepared in parallel using single-end sample barcoding, then pooled and co-amplified after Illumina adapter ligation.

On the study overall, not on this receptor specifically: Multiple sclerosis patients had significantly lower normalized Chao1 diversity than controls, a result that suggests substantial peripheral T-cell clonal expansion. When samples were clustered directly using the F measure, samples prepared in the same batch co-clustered strongly, which prompted a batch-effect correction. The multiple sclerosis patient group was slightly younger than the control group. Patients showed significantly higher frequencies than controls for a handful of TRBV segments, among them TRBV5-6, TRBV5-1 and TRBV20-1.

TCR beta repertoires were profiled from peripheral blood of about a dozen young patients with multiple sclerosis to demonstrate the VDJtools post-analysis software. Multiple sclerosis patients were children and adolescents aged roughly 6 to 17 years. The germline V gene yields SQVTM for CDR1 and ANQGSEA for CDR2. The CDR3 holds 13 amino acids from the cysteine to the phenylalanine. Only the CDR3 portion is preserved as DNA: 39 bases, with reading frame beginning at the first base. The receptor library was made with PCR. The sequencing machine was an Illumina HiSeq 2500. To reduce PCR and sequencing biases, unique molecular identifiers were incorporated into the TCR beta cDNA libraries. Per 1 to 10 million input T cells, some 500,000 cDNA molecules were obtained, such that each molecule approximated one T cell. The same protocol used for the earlier healthy control dataset was applied to prepare and sequence the patient libraries. Within a given batch, samples were prepared together, multiplexed and sequenced on the same HiSeq lane. From the authors' description of their analysis: Raw barcoded reads were processed with MIGEC, discarding single-read molecular identifier groups before consensus assembly and CDR3 extraction. VDJtools was used for post-analysis of the clonotype tables, and diversity was normalized by down-sampling every dataset to the size of the smallest sample. Repertoire overlap clustering matched CDR3 amino acid but not nucleotide sequences to correct batch-related cross-sample contamination. Through fastp at Q25 and MiXCR, TCRdb rebuilt clones from the public reads, retaining in-frame beta chains. Identical CDR3 proteins give one entry, which carries the most common genes and DNA. None of the V and J calls come from the authors' own analysis; TCRdb made them. Present in this sample are roughly 800,000 distinct CDR3 sequences, approximately 50% of which were seen just once. Approximately 4.5% of the sample comes from the top ten.

The rearrangement combines TRBV29-1 with TRBJ2-5, with 8 bases aligning to TRBD1. The better agreement between TRBJ2-7 and the DNA end casts doubt on the J call. This receptor was obtained from a girl aged 10 to 17 with multiple sclerosis. The source material was blood. The sequence in DNA is TGCAGCGTTTTAAACAGGGGGATCTACGAGCAGTACTTC. This encodes CSVLNRGIYEQYF.